The T cell receptor beta chain under discussion was sequenced for a study of T cell responses to AZD1222 COVID-19 vaccine. General study results and limits: Nearly half of the spike-specific TCRs reportedly recognize variant regions that carry no mutations.

This clone has only one observation. What it recognizes is unknown. Profiled with immunoSEQ multiplex PCR; TCRdb holds only in-frame clones, not every one. Of 110,000 or so clones in the sample, approximately 88% are singletons; the top ten hold roughly 12%. This clonotype was sampled from an adult in good health. This material consisted of peripheral blood, taken on day 0 of MenACWY control vaccination.

CDR3 loop: CASSLDPGVAQPQHF. The CDR3 DNA reads TGTGCCAGCAGCTTAGATCCAGGGGTTGCTCAGCCCCAGCATTTT. The chain combines TRBV11-2 with TRBJ1-5, with a possible D match to TRBD1 (6 bases). V was cut by 0 bases and J by 6 bases, with 12 bases left in between. The germline V gene has CDR1 SGHAT and CDR2 FQNNGV. This CDR3 region has 15 residues.